This TCR beta chain comes out of a study of blood T cell repertoires in COVID-19 (dated by TCRdb to about 2020). Concerning the study at large: Collaborator samples came from the United States, Italy and Spain and covered acute and convalescent phases of COVID-19. Where HLA class I and class II types were available, the types were taken from metadata supplied by the sample provider, not from assay-based typing. The material from the prospective study consisted of cDNA or gDNA derived from T cells, B-cell-depleted T cells, or PBMCs. Sample metadata almost always included a de-identified subject ID, COVID-19 status, age in years and sex. The samples were drawn from the first 160 participants of the ongoing ImmuneRACE study and from 1,254 subjects provided by 6 global collaborators. Deeply sampled blood TCRbeta repertoires from subjects exposed to, actively infected with, or recovered from COVID-19 were included in the dataset. A freely available public database, intended as a resource for researchers studying the immune response to SARS-CoV-2, is where the repertoires were released.

Collaborating institutions collected whole blood in K2EDTA tubes following their own protocols. For TCRbeta analysis, collaborators shipped samples in one of three forms: frozen whole blood, isolated PBMCs, or DNA extracted from either of those sample types. As concerns this clone: The specificity of this receptor is unknown. Base qualities were left out, and no much larger clone turns up one base away.

TCRbeta CDR3 regions were amplified from genomic DNA using the immunoSEQ Assay, a bias-controlled multiplex PCR. Per the original workflow: The number of nucleated cells in each sample was estimated by amplification of reference gene primers within the assay. To quantify the absolute abundance of each unique TCRbeta CDR3 rearrangement, sequence reads were collapsed and filtered. For each sample, productive Simpson clonality was calculated as the square root of Simpson's diversity index across productive rearrangements. What TCRdb holds here is the immuneACCESS table cut down to in-frame rearrangements. Part of the clones is not present; checked against another copy, under half of the missing clones reflect an unresolved V gene, and the others are unexplained. The V and J calls and clone size are taken from that table; D and trimming were inferred from the DNA. The sample table records about 25,000 clones; roughly 80% of these occur just once. Approximately 60% of the sample is held by the ten biggest clonotypes.

The germline V gene (reference sequence) yields LGHDT for CDR1 and YNNKEL for CDR2. The trim is 4 bases for V and 4 bases for J, with a gap of 22 bases between the germline ends. The cysteine opens and the phenylalanine closes a CDR3 of 18 amino acids. Of the read, only the CDR3 DNA is kept; its 54 bases are in frame from base 1. The research as a whole found: How much clinical and demographic metadata was included differed by source and by participant, and the metadata was provided uncurated.

The sequence came from a woman at least 80 years old with acute or convalescent COVID-19. The sample taken for sequencing was peripheral blood. The chain uses TRBV3-1 (or the pseudogene TRBV3-2) and TRBJ2-2; tentative D gene TRBD1, with 5 bases matching. The sequenced DNA: TGTGCCAGCAGCCTCACGGCGACAGATAAGCGTTTCACCGGGGAGCTGTTTTTT. This sequence encodes CASSLTATDKRFTGELFF.